Below are 24 T cell receptor beta chains sequenced from a single sample in a study of chemoradiotherapy in HPV16-positive cancers (dated by TCRdb to between 2021 and 2024). The method was the immunoSEQ multiplex PCR assay. TCRdb's version of the immuneACCESS table is confined to in-frame rearrangements and falls short of the full clone set. An unresolved V gene accounts for under half of the shortfall where checked; the remainder is of unknown origin. In all, the sample holds tens of thousands of clones, and roughly nine tenths of those were seen once. The ten largest account for less than 25% of the sample. Sequencing used blood, obtained from a patient who underwent chemoradiotherapy. The origin of the receptors is a human donor with HPV-associated anogenital cancer.

The rearrangement joins TRBV28 to TRBJ1-5; tentative D call: TRBD1 (6 bases). V was clipped by 4 bases and J by 5 bases, with 21 bases between them. The CDR3 has 17 residues. From germline, CDR1 is MDHEN and CDR2 SYDVKM. CDR3 nucleotides: TGTGCCAGCAGTTCCCCTCCTCGGCAGGGGCCCTATCAGCCCCAGCATTTT. It encodes CASSSPPRQGPYQPQHF.

In regard to this clone: One junction end does not reproduce the germline sequence, and a read error may be involved. CDR3 protein: CASSSRAPFLSF. For the CDR3, the DNA is TGTGCCAGCAGCTCCCGGGCCCCTTTCCTCTCCTTT. The rearrangement joins TRBV7-2 to TRBJ1-3; D is undetermined. This CDR3 spans 12 amino acids. Germline loops: CDR1 SGHTA, CDR2 FQGNSA.

This clone occurred a few times. The chain couples TRBV2 to TRBJ2-2, with TRBD1 as a possible D gene (5 bases). With 4 bases removed from V and 4 bases from J, the gap between germline ends came to 10 bases. Germline V gene sequence: CDR1 SNHLY, CDR2 FYNNEI. This CDR3 has 14 amino acids. The DNA for the CDR3 is TGTGCCAGCAGTGCCAGGGAAACCACCGGGGAGCTGTTTTTT. This gives the protein CASSARETTGELFF.

The rearrangement links TRBV18 to TRBJ2-7; D not resolved. Germline V gene lookup returns CDR1 KGHSH and CDR2 LQKENI. The V gene lost 3 bases and the J gene lost 2 bases, with 11 bases spanning the gap. The CDR3 covers 14 residues. CDR3 bases: TGTGCCAGCTCACCTCCGGTGGAGCCCTACGAGCAGTACTTC. Its translation is CASSPPVEPYEQYF.

This clone was seen only once. The chain joins TRBV2 to TRBJ2-3; no firm D call. The germline V gene encodes CDR1 SNHLY and CDR2 FYNNEI. V gave up 2 bases and J gave up 1 base, with 4 bases separating them. This CDR3 is 13 amino acids long. This chain's CDR3 is CASSEWGTDTQYF. The CDR3 bases are TGTGCCAGCAGTGAATGGGGCACAGATACGCAGTATTTT.

The chain carries TRBV5-1 and TRBJ1-4; a weak D match, TRBD1 (5 bases). CDR1 SGHRS and CDR2 YFSETQ come from the germline V gene. V was cut by 0 bases and J by 8 bases, with 11 bases left in between. This CDR3 has 14 residues. Here the CDR3 reads CASSLGGTEEKLFF. CDR3 bases: TGCGCCAGCAGCTTGGGTGGGACGGAGGAAAAACTGTTTTTT.

V usage is TRBV18 and J usage is TRBJ1-1, with 8 bases lining up with TRBD1. The CDR3 consists of 15 residues. Germline lookup yields CDR1 KGHSH and CDR2 LQKENI. Trimming took 3 bases from V and 5 from J; bases not matched to a gene: 8. The CDR3 region has the DNA TGTGCCAGCTCACCGGACAGGGTGGAGGGGACTGAAGCTTTCTTT. Its translation is CASSPDRVEGTEAFF.

The chain combines TRBV5-6 with TRBJ2-3, with 12 bases matching TRBD1. Germline V lookup: CDR1 SGHDT, CDR2 YYEEEE. Germline trimming cut 5 bases from V and 6 bases from J; bases unmatched to any gene: 10. The CDR3 consists of 16 residues. The CDR3 reads CASSPEGQGAWDTQYF. The CDR3, as DNA: TGTGCCAGCAGTCCTGAGGGACAGGGGGCGTGGGATACGCAGTATTTT.

V gene TRBV4-2 combines with J gene TRBJ2-7, with D possibly matching TRBD1 (8 bases). The CDR3 extends over 15 amino acids. The germline V gene has CDR1 LGHNA and CDR2 YNFKEQ. V dropped 4 bases and J dropped 3 bases, with 16 bases sitting between them. CDR3 DNA sequence: TGTGCCAGCAGCCCCACAGGGGGGGGACTCTACGAGCAGTACTTC. This codes for CASSPTGGGLYEQYF.

The rearrangement joins TRBV29-1 to TRBJ2-5, with a tentative D call TRBD1 (5 bases). The V gene's germline CDR1 is SQVTM and CDR2 ANQGSEA. V lost 3 bases and J 3 bases, leaving 11 bases between the germline ends. The CDR3 is 13 amino acids. The CDR3 sequence is CSVEGPQEETQYF. The CDR3 nucleotides are TGCAGCGTTGAGGGGCCCCAGGAAGAGACCCAGTACTTC.

The chain links TRBV18 to TRBJ2-7; D not resolved. The CDR3 consists of 14 residues. Looked up from germline, CDR1 is KGHSH and CDR2 is LQKENI. V lost 0 bases and J 0 bases, leaving 6 bases between the germline ends. The CDR3 nucleotides read TGTGCCAGCTCACCACCGCGGAGCTCCTACGAGCAGTACTTC. Residues: CASSPPRSSYEQYF.

The chain is built from TRBV29-1 and TRBJ2-3; no firm D call. Trimming left V 7 bases short and J 3 bases short, with 14 bases between. Germline V gene sequence: CDR1 SQVTM, CDR2 ANQGSEA. The CDR3 runs to 13 residues. The CDR3 region is CSARFWATDTQYF. For the CDR3, the DNA is TGCAGCGCACGTTTCTGGGCGACAGATACGCAGTATTTT.

The chain couples TRBV29-1 to TRBJ2-7, with 7 nucleotides matching TRBD1. V dropped 0 bases and J dropped 2; count of bases not matched to a gene: 13. Looked up from germline, CDR1 is SQVTM and CDR2 is ANQGSEA. The CDR3 consists of 17 residues. The CDR3 protein is CSVEDELPRTGAYEQYF. CDR3 bases: TGCAGCGTTGAAGATGAACTTCCGAGGACAGGCGCCTACGAGCAGTACTTC.

V usage is TRBV2 and J usage is TRBJ1-5; D ambiguous. V was shortened by 5 bases and J by 4 bases, with 12 bases between the two germline ends. Germline V gives CDR1 SNHLY, CDR2 FYNNEI. This CDR3 contains 14 residues. CDR3 loop: CASSYSKRNQPQHF. CDR3 nucleotide sequence: TGTGCCAGCAGTTACTCGAAAAGGAATCAGCCCCAGCATTTT.

The J gene is TRBJ1-3, the V gene TRBV6-5; TRBD1 is a possible D gene (5 bases). CDR1 MNHEY and CDR2 SVGAGI come from the germline V gene. V shed 5 bases and J shed 4 bases, with 15 bases lying between them. The CDR3 runs to 15 residues. The DNA for the CDR3 is TGTGCCAGCAGTCAATACCCGGGGCGGGGAAACACCATATATTTT. Protein: CASSQYPGRGNTIYF.

The V gene is TRBV14, the J gene TRBJ1-2; D is perhaps TRBD1 (5 bases). The CDR3 sequence is 16 residues long. Trimming stripped 0 bases from V and 4 bases from J, with 15 bases between. Germline assignment: CDR1 SGHDN and CDR2 FVKESK. DNA of the CDR3: TGTGCCAGCAGCCAAGATACAGGAAACGGACTCTATGGCTACACCTTC. It codes for CASSQDTGNGLYGYTF.

This clone was seen a single time. The chain combines TRBV19 with TRBJ1-3; D gene ambiguous. Per the germline V gene, CDR1 is LNHDA and CDR2 is SQIVND (reference sequence). V lost 5 bases and J 3 bases, leaving 8 bases between the germline ends. This CDR3 is 13 amino acids long. The CDR3 nucleotides are TGTGCCAGTAGTCAGGCAGTTGGAAACACCATATATTTT. Residues: CASSQAVGNTIYF.

The chain combines TRBV7-8 with TRBJ1-2, with 9 bases that match TRBD1. The CDR3 covers 15 residues. Germline V gives CDR1 SGHVS, CDR2 FQNEAQ. The V gene end was trimmed by 5 bases and the J gene end by 4 bases; junction bases not matched to a gene: 8. The CDR3 sequence: CASSSRDRAGYGYTF. For the CDR3, the DNA is TGTGCCAGCAGCAGCCGGGACAGGGCAGGCTATGGCTACACCTTC.

This clone was observed once. This chain uses TRBV5-6 with TRBJ2-5; D possibly corresponds to TRBD1 (5 bases). In germline, CDR1 is SGHDT, CDR2 YYEEEE. Trimming took off 0 bases at V and 0 bases at J, with 6 bases between the two ends. This CDR3 is built from 14 residues. CDR3 protein: CASSLDRYQETQYF. The CDR3 DNA reads as TGTGCCAGCAGCTTGGACAGGTACCAAGAGACCCAGTACTTC.

This chain links TRBV27 with TRBJ1-2; 9 bases are a match to TRBD1. The CDR3 has 14 amino acids. V lost 0 bases, J lost 6 bases, and 2 bases stayed unmatched. Germline V gene data show CDR1 as MNHEY and CDR2 as SMNVEV (reference sequence). The CDR3 is CASSLSRTGDGYTF. The CDR3 bases are TGTGCCAGCAGTTTATCCCGGACAGGGGATGGCTACACCTTC.

This clone was observed a few times. This chain joins TRBV5-1 and TRBJ1-2; no reliable D call. CDR3 length equals 13 residues. CDR1 is SGHRS and CDR2 is YFSETQ in the germline V gene. Trimming stripped 0 bases from V and 7 bases from J, with 10 bases between. CDR3 DNA: TGCGCCAGCAGCTTGGAGTCAGTTGGTGGCTACACCTTC. Translated, it gives CASSLESVGGYTF.

V is TRBV27 and J is TRBJ1-2; 9 nucleotides match TRBD1. CDR1 is MNHEY, CDR2 SMNVEV, per germline (reference sequence). This CDR3 has 14 amino acids. Germline trimming cut 3 bases from V and 3 bases from J; bases unmatched to any gene: 2. CDR3 coding DNA: TGTGCCAGCAGTTTCGGGACAGGGCACTATGGCTACACCTTC. Translating it yields CASSFGTGHYGYTF.

This clone was recorded once. This sequence joins TRBV5-4 and TRBJ2-2; TRBD1 matches at 11 bases. CDR3 length equals 18 residues. Germline CDR1 SGHNT, CDR2 YYREEE (reference sequence). V was pared by 4 bases and J by 5 bases, with 13 bases of the junction left unmatched. This chain's CDR3 is CASSPGQGAGGPTGELFF. CDR3 sequence (DNA): TGTGCCAGCAGCCCCGGACAGGGGGCAGGCGGACCGACCGGGGAGCTGTTTTTT.

The gene calls are TRBV4-1 and TRBJ1-1, with D unclear. V dropped 4 bases and J dropped 0 bases, with 9 bases sitting between them. In germline, CDR1 is MGHRA, CDR2 YSYEKL. This CDR3 spans 14 amino acids. The CDR3 sequence: CASSPQRVNTEAFF. In DNA, the CDR3 is TGCGCCAGCAGCCCCCAGAGAGTGAACACTGAAGCTTTCTTT.